Sequencing of this TCR beta chain was carried out in a study of cytomegalovirus exposure and HLA in healthy donors. Study summary: The 95 million to 120 million unique TCR beta sequences, from 150 million to 200 million T cells, were found by an earlier analysis. Unique TCRs from HLA-typed donors, 80 million to 100 million of them, were held in an early data release.

Researchers ran the PCR with 60 Vbeta and 13 Jbeta primers. TCRdb's copy holds only in-frame clones and misses some; the assay was immunoSEQ multiplex PCR. The repertoire holds about 82,000 clones, with about a tenth as singletons. Germline loops: CDR1 MGHDK, CDR2 SYGVNS. There are 16 residues in the CDR3. V was clipped by 2 bases and J by 4 bases; unmatched bases: 6. This clone was seen a few times. The clonotype was recovered from a man aged 55 to 70 in good health and CMV-seropositive. The specimen was PBMCs. The V call is TRBV25-1, the J call TRBJ2-4, with TRBD2 identical over 9 bases. CDR3 nucleotide sequence: TGTGCCAGCAGTGAAATCGGGCTAGCGGGGAAAAACATTCAGTACTTC. Translating gives CASSEIGLAGKNIQYF.